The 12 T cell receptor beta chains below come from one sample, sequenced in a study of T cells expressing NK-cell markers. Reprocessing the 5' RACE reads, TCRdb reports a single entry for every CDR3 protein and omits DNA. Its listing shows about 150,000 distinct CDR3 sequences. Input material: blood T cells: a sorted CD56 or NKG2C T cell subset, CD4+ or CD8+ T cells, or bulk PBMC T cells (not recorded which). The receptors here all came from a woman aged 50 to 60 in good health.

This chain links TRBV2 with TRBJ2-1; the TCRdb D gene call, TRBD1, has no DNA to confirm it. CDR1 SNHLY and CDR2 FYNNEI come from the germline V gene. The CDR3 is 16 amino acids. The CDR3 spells CASSGDSPHSYNEQFF.

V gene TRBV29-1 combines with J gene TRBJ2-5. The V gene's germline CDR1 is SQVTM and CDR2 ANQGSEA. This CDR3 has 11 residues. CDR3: CSVGVQETQYF.

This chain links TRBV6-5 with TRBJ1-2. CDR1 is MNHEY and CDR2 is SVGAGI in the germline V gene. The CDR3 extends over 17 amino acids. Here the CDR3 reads CASSYTTGPARNYGYTF.

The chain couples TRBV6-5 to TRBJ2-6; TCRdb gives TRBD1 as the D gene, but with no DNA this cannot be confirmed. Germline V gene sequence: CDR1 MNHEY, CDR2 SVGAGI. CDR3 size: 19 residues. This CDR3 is CASSSGFRDAPSGANVLTF.

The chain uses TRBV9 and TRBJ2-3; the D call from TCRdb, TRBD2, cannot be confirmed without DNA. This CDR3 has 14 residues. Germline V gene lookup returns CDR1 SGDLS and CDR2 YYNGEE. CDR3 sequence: CASSVSGETDTQYF.

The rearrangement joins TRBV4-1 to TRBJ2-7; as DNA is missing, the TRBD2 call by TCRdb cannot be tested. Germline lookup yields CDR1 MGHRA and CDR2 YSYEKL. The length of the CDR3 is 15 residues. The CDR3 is CASSKISRGTYEQYF.

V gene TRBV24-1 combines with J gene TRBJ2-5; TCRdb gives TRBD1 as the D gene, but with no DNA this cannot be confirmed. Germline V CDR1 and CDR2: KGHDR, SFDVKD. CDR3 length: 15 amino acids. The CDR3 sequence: CATSDPTGEEETQYF.

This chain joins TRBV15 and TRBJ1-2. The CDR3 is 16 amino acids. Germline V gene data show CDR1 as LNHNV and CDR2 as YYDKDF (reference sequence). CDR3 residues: CATSRAPTAANSGYTF.

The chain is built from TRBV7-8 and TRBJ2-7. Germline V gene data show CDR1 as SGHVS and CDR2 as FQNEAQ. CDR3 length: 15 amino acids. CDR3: CASSLVGWIGDEQYF.

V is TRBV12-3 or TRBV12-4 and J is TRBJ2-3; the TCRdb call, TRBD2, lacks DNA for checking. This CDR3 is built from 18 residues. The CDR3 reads CASSGVIAGESVTDTQYF.

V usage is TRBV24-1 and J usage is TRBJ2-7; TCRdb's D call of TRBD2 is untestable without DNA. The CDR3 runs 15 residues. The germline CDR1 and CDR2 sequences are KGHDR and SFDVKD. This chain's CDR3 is CATSDFTAGGYEQYF.

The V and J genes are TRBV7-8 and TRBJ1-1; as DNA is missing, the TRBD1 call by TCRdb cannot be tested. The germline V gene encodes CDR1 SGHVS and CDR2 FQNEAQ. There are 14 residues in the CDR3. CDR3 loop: CASNPGRMNTEAFF.